This TCR beta chain is drawn from a study of cytomegalovirus exposure and HLA in healthy donors. Study-level findings and limits: Per a prior analysis, the majority of TCR beta V segments were productive roughly 90% or roughly 30% of the time. V- and J-gene trimming of TCR beta was linked (in a later analysis) to a missense DCLRE1C variant. It was taken for granted in presence/absence analyses that sequencing depth across donors was roughly uniform. Under in vitro conditions, a few CMV-associated chains were confirmed as specific for CMV antigens.

Note on this clone: Its antigen is not identified.

CDR1 is SQVTM, CDR2 ANQGSEA, per germline. After removal of 6 bases from V and 10 bases from J, the junction contained 12 bases not matched to a gene. This CDR3 spans 12 amino acids. The PCR was carried out with 60 Vbeta primers and 13 Jbeta primers. Generated by immunoSEQ multiplex PCR, the TCRdb table keeps only in-frame clones and is missing some. The table has over 150,000 clones, 75% to 85% seen once. This rearrangement joins TRBV29-1 to TRBJ2-7; 7 positions agree with TRBD1. Sequenced sample: PBMCs. This clonotype originated in a man aged 25 to 45 in good health and CMV-seronegative. CDR3 nucleotide sequence: TGCAGCGTCACAGGACAGGACTCAGAACAGTACTTC. This codes for CSVTGQDSEQYF.